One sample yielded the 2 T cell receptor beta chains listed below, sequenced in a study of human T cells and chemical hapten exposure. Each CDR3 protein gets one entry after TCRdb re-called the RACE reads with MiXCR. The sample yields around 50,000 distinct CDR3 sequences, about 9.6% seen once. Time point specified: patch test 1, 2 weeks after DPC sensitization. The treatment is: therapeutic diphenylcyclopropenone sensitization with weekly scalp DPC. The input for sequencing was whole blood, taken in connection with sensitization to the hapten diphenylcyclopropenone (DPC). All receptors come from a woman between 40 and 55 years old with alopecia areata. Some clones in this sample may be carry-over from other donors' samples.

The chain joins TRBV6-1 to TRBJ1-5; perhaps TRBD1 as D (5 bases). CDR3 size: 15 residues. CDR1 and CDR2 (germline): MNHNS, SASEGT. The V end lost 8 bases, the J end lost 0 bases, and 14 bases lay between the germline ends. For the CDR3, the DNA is TGTGCCAGCCATTTGACAGTCGATAGCAATCAGCCCCAGCATTTT. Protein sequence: CASHLTVDSNQPQHF.

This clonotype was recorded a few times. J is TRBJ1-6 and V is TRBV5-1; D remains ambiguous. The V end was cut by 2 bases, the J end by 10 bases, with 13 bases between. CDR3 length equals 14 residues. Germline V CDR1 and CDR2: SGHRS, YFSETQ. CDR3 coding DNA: TGCGCCAGCAGCTTAGAGCCCTTCGGGTCACCCCTCCACTTT. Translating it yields CASSLEPFGSPLHF. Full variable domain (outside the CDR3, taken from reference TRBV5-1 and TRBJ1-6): KAGVTQTPRYLIKTRGQQVTLSCSPISGHRSVSWYQQTPGQGLQFLFEYFSETQRNKGNFPGRFSGRQFSNSRSEMNVSTLELGDSALYLCASSLEPFGSPLHFGNGTRLTVT.